These 24 T cell receptor beta chains were sequenced from one sample in a study of blood T cells in healthy people across ages. It was with a sample-barcoded 5' primer and a J-beta primer mix that a second PCR of roughly 7 to 12 cycles was run. MiXCR was run by TCRdb on the 5' RACE reads, yielding one entry per CDR3 protein. The data hold some 1.5 million distinct CDR3 sequences, with about 45% observed a single time. The specimen sequenced was blood. The receptor source for this set is a woman younger than 35 in good health.

The chain couples TRBV10-3 to TRBJ2-1; D call uncertain. The germline V and J ends were trimmed by 3 bases and 10 bases, with 10 bases remaining between them. Germline CDR1 reads ENHRY; CDR2 reads SYGVKD. The CDR3 runs to 12 residues. CDR3 in DNA: TGTGCCATCAGTGAAAGGCAGGAGGAGCAGTTCTTC. Translating it yields CAISERQEEQFF.

This clonotype was picked up many times. The rearrangement uses TRBV5-1 and TRBJ2-3; possibly TRBD2 for D (6 bases). V gave up 5 bases and J gave up 6 bases, with 16 bases separating them. CDR3 length: 14 amino acids. Germline loops: CDR1 SGHRS, CDR2 YFSETQ. The CDR3 here is CASSSGGVEDTQYF. The CDR3, as DNA: TGCGCCAGCAGTTCCGGCGGGGTAGAGGATACGCAGTATTTT. Together with reference TRBV5-1 and TRBJ2-3, the CDR3 gives the full variable domain: KAGVTQTPRYLIKTRGQQVTLSCSPISGHRSVSWYQQTPGQGLQFLFEYFSETQRNKGNFPGRFSGRQFSNSRSEMNVSTLELGDSALYLCASSSGGVEDTQYFGPGTRLTVL.

The chain recombines TRBV7-8 with TRBJ2-7; the match to TRBD2 covers 11 bases. Trimming at V came to 4 bases and at J to 3 bases, leaving 5 bases not matched to a gene. This CDR3 is 15 amino acids long. Per germline, CDR1 SGHVS and CDR2 FQNEAQ. The CDR3 here is CASSYLAGGVYEQYF. For the CDR3, the DNA is TGTGCCAGCAGCTATCTAGCGGGGGGTGTCTACGAGCAGTACTTC.

CDR3 DNA: TGCGCCAGCAGCCAAGACGAACACGGAAACTATGGCTACACCTTC. Translated: CASSQDEHGNYGYTF. The chain employs TRBV4-3 and TRBJ1-2; D not certain. V was shortened by 0 bases and J by 2 bases, with 10 bases between the two germline ends. From germline, CDR1 is LGHNA and CDR2 YSLEER. There are 15 residues in the CDR3.

This sequence joins TRBV20-1 and TRBJ2-7; D is unresolved. CDR1 and CDR2 from the germline V gene are DFQATT and SNEGSKA (reference sequence). The CDR3 length is 12 residues. Trimming pared 3 bases from V and 3 bases from J, leaving 9 bases between. The CDR3 DNA reads as TGCAGTGCTAGCCGGAGCCGCTACGAGCAGTACTTC. This gives the protein CSASRSRYEQYF.

This clonotype was seen a few times. This chain links TRBV3-1 with TRBJ2-1; 13 positions agree with TRBD2. The CDR3 runs to 14 residues. V lost 4 bases and J lost 9; bases outside the gene matches: 3. Germline V gives CDR1 LGHDT, CDR2 YNNKEL (reference sequence). The CDR3 sequence is CASSLGLAGVEQFF. The CDR3 nucleotides read TGTGCCAGCAGCCTTGGACTAGCGGGAGTTGAGCAGTTCTTC.

This clonotype has a handful of counts. The chain recombines TRBV7-2 with TRBJ2-3; 8 nucleotides align to TRBD1. The CDR3 has 17 residues. Trimming took 0 bases from V and 7 from J; bases not matched to a gene: 12. Germline V CDR1 and CDR2: SGHTA, FQGNSA. The CDR3 DNA follows: TGTGCCAGCAGCTTAGCGTCCGGGACAGGAGGCCGTTATACGCAGTATTTT. Translated: CASSLASGTGGRYTQYF.

The chain combines TRBV20-1 with TRBJ1-1, with D maybe TRBD1 (5 bases). Trimming cost V 4 bases and J 1 base, with 13 bases left between them. The CDR3 extends over 14 amino acids. Germline V gene sequence: CDR1 DFQATT, CDR2 SNEGSKA (reference sequence). CDR3 sequence reads: CSATILGANTEAFF. In nucleotides, the CDR3 is TGCAGTGCTACGATCCTCGGGGCGAACACTGAAGCTTTCTTT.

This rearrangement joins TRBV7-2 to TRBJ2-2; D is uncertain. V shed 3 bases and J shed 3 bases, with 5 bases lying between them. Per germline, CDR1 SGHTA and CDR2 FQGNSA. This CDR3 comprises 13 residues. The CDR3 DNA reads as TGTGCCAGCAGCTTTTCACACACCGGGGAGCTGTTTTTT. As protein: CASSFSHTGELFF.

Details on this clonotype: It may be a read error: a sequence one base away is much more abundant. This chain uses TRBV10-3 with TRBJ2-5, with 7 bases that match TRBD2. The V and J ends lost 8 bases and 11 bases, in that order; junction bases with no gene match: 17. The CDR3 has 14 residues. Per the germline V gene, CDR1 is ENHRY and CDR2 is SYGVKD. The CDR3 nucleotides are TGTGCCATCTCTAGCGGAAGCTCCTACAATGAGCAGTACTTC. Translation: CAISSGSSYNEQYF.

A note on this clonotype: The junction does not match germline at one end; this may be a read error. The rearrangement joins TRBV7-9 to TRBJ1-2; D call uncertain. The CDR3 totals 12 residues. Germline V gene data show CDR1 as SEHNR and CDR2 as FQNEAQ (reference sequence). The CDR3 is CSSSLTIYGYTF. The CDR3 DNA reads TGTTCCAGCAGCTTGACAATCTATGGCTACACCTTC.

Only a few counts were recorded for this clonotype. The chain joins TRBV29-1 to TRBJ2-5; 7 bases are a match to TRBD2. The V gene's germline CDR1 is SQVTM and CDR2 ANQGSEA. The CDR3 runs 13 residues. V was pared by 5 bases and J by 4 bases, with 7 bases of the junction left unmatched. This CDR3 is CSVTGPGGETQYF. As DNA, the CDR3 is TGCAGCGTTACTGGACCGGGAGGAGAGACCCAGTACTTC.

The sample holds many counts of this clonotype. The V and J genes are TRBV12-3 or TRBV12-4 and TRBJ2-7, with TRBD2 as a possible D gene (5 bases). The CDR3 loop spans 13 amino acids. The V end lost 6 bases, the J end lost 7 bases, and 16 bases lay between the germline ends. The CDR3 loop is CASRQAGWGEQYF. In DNA form, the CDR3 reads TGTGCCAGCAGGCAGGCGGGTTGGGGTGAGCAGTACTTC.

The V gene is TRBV25-1, the J gene TRBJ1-2, with TRBD1 identical over 8 bases. J lost 8 bases, V lost 6 bases, and 14 bases had no gene match. The germline V gene has CDR1 MGHDK and CDR2 SYGVNS. This CDR3 spans 15 amino acids. The CDR3 spells CASSPVGTGRSGYTF. The CDR3 nucleotides are TGTGCCAGCAGCCCGGTGGGGACAGGAAGGTCGGGCTACACCTTC.

As for this clonotype: A read error may be the cause here, since a much bigger clone is one base away. The V gene is TRBV20-1, the J gene TRBJ2-4; the D is unclear. The assigned J gene may be wrong: the sequence end matches TRBJ2-7 better. This CDR3 is built from 14 residues. Germline V CDR1 and CDR2: DFQATT, SNEGSKA (reference sequence). The CDR3 loop reads CSASSQRGPYEQYF. Here the CDR3 DNA reads TGCAGTGCTAGTTCCCAGCGAGGACCTTACGAGCAGTACTTC.

Here the CDR3 DNA reads TGCAGTGCCTGGTTCCTAGCGGGGGACTTCAGCTCCTACAATGAGCAGTTCTTC. It translates to CSAWFLAGDFSSYNEQFF. The chain has TRBV20-1 and TRBJ2-1; 10 bases are shared with TRBD2. The CDR3 sequence is 18 residues long. The germline V gene has CDR1 DFQATT and CDR2 SNEGSKA (reference sequence). Trimming removed 6 bases from V and 0 bases from J; junction bases left unmatched: 14.

The gene calls are TRBV12-3 or TRBV12-4 and TRBJ2-3, with D uncertain. This CDR3 has 12 residues. V lost 6 bases and J 6 bases, leaving 10 bases between the germline ends. The CDR3 spells CASSHTLDTQYF. DNA for the CDR3: TGTGCCAGCAGCCACACCTTGGATACGCAGTATTTT.

The chain employs TRBV11-2 and TRBJ2-7; D call uncertain. CDR3 length: 16 residues. CDR1 is SGHAT, CDR2 FQNNGV, per germline. The V gene lost 1 base and the J gene lost 2 bases, with 15 bases spanning the gap. CDR3 amino acids: CASSLGFRQVTYEQYF. The CDR3 DNA follows: TGTGCCAGCAGCTTAGGGTTTCGTCAGGTTACCTACGAGCAGTACTTC.

The V and J genes are TRBV3-1 and TRBJ2-2; the match to TRBD2 covers 9 bases. J was trimmed by 5 bases and V by 2 bases; bases with no gene match: 6. The CDR3 contains 16 residues. Per germline, CDR1 LGHDT and CDR2 YNNKEL (reference sequence). The CDR3 spells CASSQTTSGWTGELFF. For the CDR3, the DNA is TGTGCCAGCAGCCAAACGACTAGCGGATGGACCGGGGAGCTGTTTTTT. Looking up the rest from reference TRBV3-1 and TRBJ2-2 gives the full variable domain: DTAVSQTPKYLVTQMGNDKSIKCEQNLGHDTMYWYKQDSKKFLKIMFSYNNKELIINETVPNRFSPKSPDKAHLNLHINSLELGDSAVYFCASSQTTSGWTGELFFGEGSRLTVL.

DNA of the CDR3: TGCAGCGTATCAGGGGCCGATGAGCAGTTCTTC. Amino acid sequence: CSVSGADEQFF. The genes are TRBV29-1 and TRBJ2-1; maybe TRBD1 (6 bases). The V end was cut by 6 bases, the J end by 8 bases, with 11 bases between. This CDR3 region has 11 residues. Germline assignment: CDR1 SQVTM and CDR2 ANQGSEA.

This clonotype was counted a few times. The V and J genes are TRBV20-1 and TRBJ2-7; D remains ambiguous. Germline CDR1 reads DFQATT; CDR2 reads SNEGSKA (reference sequence). The V end lost 6 bases, the J end lost 1 base, and 10 bases lay between the germline ends. The CDR3 covers 12 residues. CDR3 loop: CSAPRASYEQYF. The CDR3 nucleotides read TGCAGTGCGCCTCGCGCGTCCTACGAGCAGTACTTC.

A few counts support this clonotype. This chain joins TRBV5-1 and TRBJ2-7; D gene ambiguous. V lost 0 bases and J lost 5, with 12 bases in between. Germline assignment: CDR1 SGHRS and CDR2 YFSETQ. The CDR3 is 14 amino acids. For the CDR3, the DNA is TGCGCCAGCAGCTTGGCTGTGGGAATCGACGAGCAGTACTTC. This translates into CASSLAVGIDEQYF.

The gene calls are TRBV2 and TRBJ2-2; D is tentatively TRBD1 or TRBD2 (5 bases each). Germline V gives CDR1 SNHLY, CDR2 FYNNEI. V was clipped by 3 bases and J by 1 base, with 12 bases between them. The CDR3 consists of 16 residues. In DNA, the CDR3 is TGTGCCAGCAGTGACTACAGGACTTTGAACACCGGGGAGCTGTTTTTT. It codes for CASSDYRTLNTGELFF.

This sequence joins TRBV20-1 and TRBJ2-7; TRBD2 matches 16 bases. TRBJ2-4 matches the DNA end more closely, so the J call is doubtful. The CDR3 has 18 amino acids. In germline, CDR1 is DFQATT, CDR2 SNEGSKA (reference sequence). The CDR3 DNA follows: TGCAGTGCTAGATCCCACCCGGGACTAGCGGGAGGGCTTAACATTCAGTACTTC. Its translation is CSARSHPGLAGGLNIQYF.